The 3 T cell receptor beta chains given below trace back to one sample, sequenced in a study of technical replicates of blood from four donors. Data came from immunoSEQ multiplex PCR; TCRdb stores just in-frame clones and leaves some out. Among around 15,000 clones listed, about nine tenths were seen once. The sequenced sample consisted of PBMCs. These receptors were obtained from a human donor in good health.

Only a few counts were recorded for this clone. The J gene is TRBJ2-1, the V gene TRBV19; 7 bases align to TRBD2. CDR3 length equals 14 residues. The V segment lost 7 bases and the J segment 5 bases; nucleotides outside the gene matches: 8. CDR1 is LNHDA and CDR2 is SQIVND in the germline V gene (reference sequence). CDR3 loop: CASNGGRAHNEQFF. CDR3 DNA sequence: TGTGCCAGTAATGGCGGGAGAGCTCACAATGAGCAGTTCTTC.

The chain has TRBV10-2 and TRBJ1-3, with D maybe TRBD1 (6 bases). The CDR3 has 13 residues. In germline, CDR1 is WSHSY, CDR2 SAAADI. V was shortened by 9 bases and J by 2 bases, with 11 bases between the two germline ends. The CDR3, as DNA: TGCGCCAGTACAACAGGGACTGGAAACACCATATATTTT. Residues: CASTTGTGNTIYF.

This sequence joins TRBV28 and TRBJ2-6, with D tentatively TRBD2 (6 bases). CDR1 and CDR2 from the germline V gene are MDHEN and SYDVKM. V was pared by 4 bases and J by 1 base, with 14 bases between. The CDR3 extends over 17 amino acids. CDR3 DNA: TGTGCCAGCAGTTGGGGGACTTCCAGTTCTGGGGCCAACGTCCTGACTTTC. The encoded protein is CASSWGTSSSGANVLTF.